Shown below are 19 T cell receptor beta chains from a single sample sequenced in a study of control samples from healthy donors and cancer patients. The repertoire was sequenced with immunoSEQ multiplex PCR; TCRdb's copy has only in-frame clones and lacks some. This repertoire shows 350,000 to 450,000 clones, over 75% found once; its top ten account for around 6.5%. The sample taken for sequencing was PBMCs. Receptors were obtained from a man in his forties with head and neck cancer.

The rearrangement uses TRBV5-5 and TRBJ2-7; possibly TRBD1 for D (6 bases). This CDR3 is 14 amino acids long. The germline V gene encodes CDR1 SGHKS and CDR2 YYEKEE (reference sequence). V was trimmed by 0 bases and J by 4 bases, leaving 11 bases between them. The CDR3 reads CASSLVPGEYEQYF. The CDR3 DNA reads TGTGCCAGCAGCTTGGTCCCAGGGGAGTACGAGCAGTACTTC.

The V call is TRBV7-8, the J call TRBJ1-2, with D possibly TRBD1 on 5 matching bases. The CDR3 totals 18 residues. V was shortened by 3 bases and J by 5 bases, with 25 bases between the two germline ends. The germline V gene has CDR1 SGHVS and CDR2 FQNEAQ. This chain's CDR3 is CASSFGQGSDSGLYGYTF. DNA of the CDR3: TGTGCCAGCAGCTTTGGGCAGGGCTCCGATTCGGGATTATATGGCTACACCTTC.

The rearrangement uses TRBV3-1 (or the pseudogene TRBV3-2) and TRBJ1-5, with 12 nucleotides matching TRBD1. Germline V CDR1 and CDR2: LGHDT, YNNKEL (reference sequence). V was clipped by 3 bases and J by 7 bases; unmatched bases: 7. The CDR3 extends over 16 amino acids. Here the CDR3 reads CASSHLGTGGYQPQHF. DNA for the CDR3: TGTGCCAGCAGCCATCTCGGGACAGGGGGCTACCAGCCCCAGCATTTT.

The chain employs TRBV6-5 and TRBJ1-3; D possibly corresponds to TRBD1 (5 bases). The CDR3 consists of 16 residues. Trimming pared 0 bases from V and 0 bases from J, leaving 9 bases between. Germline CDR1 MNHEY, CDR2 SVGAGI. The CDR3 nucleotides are TGTGCCAGCAGTTACTCGGGGGGGAGCTCTGGAAACACCATATATTTT. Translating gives CASSYSGGSSGNTIYF.

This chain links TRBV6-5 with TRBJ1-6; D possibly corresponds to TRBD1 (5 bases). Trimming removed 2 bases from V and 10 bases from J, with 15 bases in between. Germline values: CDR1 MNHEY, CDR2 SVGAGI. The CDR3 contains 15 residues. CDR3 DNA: TGTGCCAGCAGTTACGGGGACGCGTCAGGATCACCCCTCCACTTT. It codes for CASSYGDASGSPLHF.

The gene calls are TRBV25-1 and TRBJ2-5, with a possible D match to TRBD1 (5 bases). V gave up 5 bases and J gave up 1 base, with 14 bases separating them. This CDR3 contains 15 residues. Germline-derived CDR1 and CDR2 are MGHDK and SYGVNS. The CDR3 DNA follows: TGTGCCAGCAGTCCGATGACAGCGTCCCAAGAGACCCAGTACTTC. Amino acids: CASSPMTASQETQYF.

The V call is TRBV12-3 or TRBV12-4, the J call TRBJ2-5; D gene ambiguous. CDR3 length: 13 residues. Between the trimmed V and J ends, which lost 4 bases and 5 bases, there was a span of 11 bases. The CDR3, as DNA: TGTGCCAGCAGTTCGTTGGGAAGCGAGACCCAGTACTTC. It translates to CASSSLGSETQYF.

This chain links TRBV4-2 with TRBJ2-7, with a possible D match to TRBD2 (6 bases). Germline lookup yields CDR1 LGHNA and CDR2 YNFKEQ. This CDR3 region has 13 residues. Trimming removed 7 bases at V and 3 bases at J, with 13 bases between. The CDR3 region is CASKQAGNYEQYF. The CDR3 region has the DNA TGTGCCAGCAAGCAGGCGGGGAACTACGAGCAGTACTTC.

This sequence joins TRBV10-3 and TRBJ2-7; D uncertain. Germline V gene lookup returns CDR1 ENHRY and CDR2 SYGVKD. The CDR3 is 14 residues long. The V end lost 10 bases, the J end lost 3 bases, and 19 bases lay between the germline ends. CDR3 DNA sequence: TGTGCCACCCGGGCGGTCGGTCATTTCTACGAGCAGTACTTC. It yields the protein CATRAVGHFYEQYF.

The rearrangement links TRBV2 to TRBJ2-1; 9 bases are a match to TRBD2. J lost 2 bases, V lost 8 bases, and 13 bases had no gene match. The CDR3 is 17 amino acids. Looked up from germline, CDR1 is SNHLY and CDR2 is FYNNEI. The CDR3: CASPTRGPSGTYNEQFF. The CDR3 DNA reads TGTGCCAGCCCCACCCGGGGGCCTAGCGGGACCTACAATGAGCAGTTCTTC.

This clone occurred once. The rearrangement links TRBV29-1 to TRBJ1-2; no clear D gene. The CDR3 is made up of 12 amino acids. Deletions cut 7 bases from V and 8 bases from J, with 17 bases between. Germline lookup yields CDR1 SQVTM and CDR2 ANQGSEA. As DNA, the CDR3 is TGCAGCGCCGTGACAAATAATAAAGGCTACACCTTC. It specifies CSAVTNNKGYTF.

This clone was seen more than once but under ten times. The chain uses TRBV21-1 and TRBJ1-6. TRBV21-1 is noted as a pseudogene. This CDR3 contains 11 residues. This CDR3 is CAREGYSPLHF. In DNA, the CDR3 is TGTGCCAGAGAGGGGTATTCACCCCTCCACTTT.

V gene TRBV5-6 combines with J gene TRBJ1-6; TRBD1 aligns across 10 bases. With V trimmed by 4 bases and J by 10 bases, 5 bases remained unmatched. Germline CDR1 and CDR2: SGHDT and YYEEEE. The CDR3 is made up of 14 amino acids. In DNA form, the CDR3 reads TGTGCCAGCAGCGCCGGGACAGGGGACTCACCCCTCCACTTT. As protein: CASSAGTGDSPLHF.

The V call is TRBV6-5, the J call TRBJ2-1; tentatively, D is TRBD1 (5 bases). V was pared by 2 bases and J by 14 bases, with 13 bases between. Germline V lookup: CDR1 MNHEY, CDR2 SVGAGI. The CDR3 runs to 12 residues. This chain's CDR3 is CASSYVSGQEFF. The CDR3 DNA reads TGTGCCAGCAGTTACGTTTCCGGACAAGAGTTCTTC.

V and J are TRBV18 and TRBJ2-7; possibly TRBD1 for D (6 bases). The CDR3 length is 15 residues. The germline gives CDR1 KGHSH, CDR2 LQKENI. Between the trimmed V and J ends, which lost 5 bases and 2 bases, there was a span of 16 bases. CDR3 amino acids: CASSSAQTGTYEQYF. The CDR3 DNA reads TGTGCCAGCTCATCCGCGCAAACAGGGACCTACGAGCAGTACTTC.

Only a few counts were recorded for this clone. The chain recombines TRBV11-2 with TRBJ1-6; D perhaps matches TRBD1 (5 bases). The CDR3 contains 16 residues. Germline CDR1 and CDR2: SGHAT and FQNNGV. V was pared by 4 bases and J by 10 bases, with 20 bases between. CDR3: CASSSGTPAIGSPLHF. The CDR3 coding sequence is TGTGCCAGCAGCTCCGGGACCCCGGCCATCGGGTCACCCCTCCACTTT.

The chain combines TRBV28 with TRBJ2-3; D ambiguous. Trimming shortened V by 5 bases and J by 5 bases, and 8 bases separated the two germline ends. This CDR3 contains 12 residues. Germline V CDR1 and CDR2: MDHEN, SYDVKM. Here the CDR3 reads CASSPQRDTQYF. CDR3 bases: TGTGCCAGCAGTCCCCAGAGAGATACGCAGTATTTT.

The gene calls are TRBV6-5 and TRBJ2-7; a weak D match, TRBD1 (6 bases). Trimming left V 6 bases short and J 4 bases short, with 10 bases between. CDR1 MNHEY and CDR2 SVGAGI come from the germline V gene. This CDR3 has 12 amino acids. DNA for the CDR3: TGTGCCAGCAGCAGGACAGTGTACGAGCAGTACTTC. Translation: CASSRTVYEQYF.

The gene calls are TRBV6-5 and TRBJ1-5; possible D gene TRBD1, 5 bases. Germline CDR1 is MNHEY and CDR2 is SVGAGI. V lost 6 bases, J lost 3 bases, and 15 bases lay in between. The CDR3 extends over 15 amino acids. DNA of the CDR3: TGTGCCAGCAGCTCAGACCGGGGCCCCAATCAGCCCCAGCATTTT. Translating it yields CASSSDRGPNQPQHF.